What follows describes a single T cell receptor beta chain. Its recognized antigen is unknown. Base qualities are not recorded, but no much larger clone differs from it by a single base. This entry comes from a study of T cell responses to AZD1222 COVID-19 vaccine listed by TCRdb under 2021. With regard to the full study: AZD1222 recipients with second doses at about 4 weeks or about 12 weeks were pooled, because spike-specific TCR depth and breadth did not differ between schedules. TCR sequencing was performed for 230 to 250 trial participants, of whom about 200 were given two doses of AZD1222 and some 26 were given two doses of MenACWY control vaccine. Trial participants were enrolled by age into subgroups of 18-55, 56-69 and 70-plus years, and roughly 160, 29 and 62 TCR-sequenced participants, respectively, were included in these subgroups.

Sample time point, as interpreted from the label and publication: baseline before first vaccination. The vaccinee samples were drawn from two UK trials, COV001 and COV002, one of which was a single-blind randomized controlled phase 2/3 trial testing AZD1222 (ChAdOx1 nCoV-19) in healthy adults. For TCRbeta chain sequencing, PBMC samples were collected from trial participants at day 0 and at day 28 after the second dose. V is pared back by 0 bases and J by 4 bases, with 9 bases lying between the germline termini. CDR1 SQVTM and CDR2 ANQGSEA are derived from the germline V gene. Taken from cysteine to phenylalanine, the CDR3 has 13 residues. The retained sequence is limited to the CDR3, 39 bases, with the frame set at the first base. The CDR3 regions of human TCRbeta chains were analyzed by immunosequencing. Turning to the authors' computational methods: TCRs in the repertoires were matched against a reference library of SARS-CoV-2-specific TCRs that had been generated with the MIRA antigen-specificity platform. Breadth meant the fraction of unique TCRs that were SARS-CoV-2-associated, whereas depth meant the fraction of total T cells that were SARS-CoV-2-associated. Using the MIRA data, each spike-specific TCR was mapped to the spike region that the TCR reacts to and placed in a CD4 or CD8 class. Log10-transformed breadth and depth values were compared by one-way ANOVA with Sidak's multiple comparisons tests. TCRdb provides this immuneACCESS table in a form limited to in-frame rearrangements. Some clones are lacking; in checked studies, under half of them reflect an unresolved V gene, and why the rest are absent is not known. That table furnishes V, J and clone size, whereas the DNA furnished D and trimming. The sample data list about 120,000 clones, and around 90% of these were observed just once. The ten largest clones represent 4.5% to 6% of the sample.

Paper-wide results and their limitations: Vaccine-associated CD4 TCRs spanned the whole spike protein, with dominant responses in regions 160-218 and 743-854. The 56-69-year group was small, and its depth increase did not reach significance, likely because of low power. After two AZD1222 doses, spike-specific TCR breadth and depth were significantly higher than at day 0 and than in MenACWY recipients. Nearly half of unique spike-specific TCRs reportedly recognized epitopes outside regions mutated in the B.1.351 and B.1.1.7 variants. Conclusions about previously exposed vaccinees are limited, since just five to seven AZD1222 recipients were seropositive for SARS-CoV-2 at baseline. Participants were mostly white British and included more females than males, and it was suggested by the authors that clonal diversity may have been underestimated. Because no samples from the day 14 peak response were available, repertoires could be characterized only after the peak T cell response.

Sequencing used peripheral blood, obtained on day 0 of AZD1222 vaccination. This TCR was sampled from an adult in good health. The chain uses TRBV29-1 and TRBJ1-1; the D gene identity is not certain. The nucleotide sequence reads as follows: TGCAGCGTTGAAGAGGGGTGGGGCACTGAAGCTTTCTTT. It translates as CSVEEGWGTEAFF.